Following are 29 T cell receptor beta chains from one sample sequenced in a study of blood T cells in healthy people across ages (dated by TCRdb to about 2015). The library was made by 5' RACE. TCRdb shows the sequencer as Illumina HiSeq 2500. A second PCR of roughly 7 to 11 cycles was performed with a sample-barcoded 5' primer and a J-beta primer mix. The public sequencing data were trimmed at Q25 with fastp and processed into clonotypes with MiXCR by TCRdb, which kept only in-frame beta chains. Each CDR3 protein appears once, grouped with its most common genes and DNA. This sample is represented by over 1,500,000 distinct CDR3 sequences; about 49% of them were singletons. The ten top clones hold less than 2.5% of the sample. Material: blood. The receptors originated from a woman in her thirties or forties in good health.

This clonotype was detected a few times. The chain combines TRBV7-2 with TRBJ2-1; the D is unclear. The V gene's germline CDR1 is SGHTA and CDR2 FQGNSA. V dropped 2 bases and J dropped 0 bases, with 11 bases sitting between them. The CDR3 loop spans 16 amino acids. As DNA, the CDR3 is TGTGCCAGCAGCTTACTTCCGCCGAGCTCCTACAATGAGCAGTTCTTC. Translating it yields CASSLLPPSSYNEQFF.

This clonotype was seen more than once but under ten times. The chain joins TRBV4-3 to TRBJ1-4; TRBD1 matches at 10 bases. V lost 2 bases to trimming and J lost 1 base; unmatched junction nucleotides: 4. Germline V gives CDR1 LGHNA, CDR2 YSLEER. This CDR3 contains 17 residues. CDR3 nucleotides: TGCGCCAGCAGCCAACAAGGACAGGGGGGAACTAATGAAAAACTGTTTTTT. This gives the protein CASSQQGQGGTNEKLFF.

In DNA form, the CDR3 reads TGTGCCAGCAGCGTAGCTCCGGTACCTGGAGAGACCCAGTACTTC. Amino acids: CASSVAPVPGETQYF. The chain employs TRBV9 and TRBJ2-5, with D unresolved. The CDR3 totals 15 residues. Trimming removed 0 bases at V and 4 bases at J, with 13 bases between. Looked up from germline, CDR1 is SGDLS and CDR2 is YYNGEE. Full variable domain (rest looked up from reference TRBV9 and TRBJ2-5): DSGVTQTPKHLITATGQRVTLRCSPRSGDLSVYWYQQSLDQGLQFLIQYYNGEERAKGNILERFSAQQFPDLHSELNLSSLELGDSALYFCASSVAPVPGETQYFGPGTRLLVL.

This chain connects TRBV20-1 to TRBJ2-3; D might be TRBD1 or TRBD2, each matching 6 bases. The CDR3 consists of 16 residues. The germline V gene encodes CDR1 DFQATT and CDR2 SNEGSKA (reference sequence). Trimming left V 7 bases short and J 3 bases short, with 23 bases between. The CDR3 bases are TGCAGTGAACTACCCGGAGCGGGCAGGGGTACAGATACGCAGTATTTT. Its translation: CSELPGAGRGTDTQYF.

V is TRBV20-1 and J is TRBJ2-4, with D possibly being TRBD1 (6 bases). The CDR3 covers 12 residues. CDR1 DFQATT and CDR2 SNEGSKA come from the germline V gene (reference sequence). The ends were cut back, 6 bases at V and 7 bases at J, with 13 bases in the middle. This chain's CDR3 is CSATGTRNIQYF. CDR3 DNA sequence: TGCAGTGCCACCGGGACAAGGAACATTCAGTACTTC.

This clonotype was observed many times. The rearrangement joins TRBV20-1 to TRBJ2-7; D is ambiguous. The germline CDR1 and CDR2 sequences are DFQATT and SNEGSKA (reference sequence). The CDR3 contains 13 residues. The V end lost 6 bases, the J end lost 2 bases, and 14 bases lay between the germline ends. The CDR3 loop is CSAPKVTTYEQYF. As DNA, the CDR3 is TGCAGTGCCCCCAAAGTGACCACCTACGAGCAGTACTTC.

The rearrangement joins TRBV6-2 or TRBV6-3 to TRBJ2-1; 8 nucleotides match TRBD1. CDR1 is MNHEY, CDR2 SVGEGT, per germline. This CDR3 region has 13 residues. V lost 5 bases and J lost 7; bases outside the gene matches: 4. Here the CDR3 DNA reads TGTGCCAGCAGTGGACAGGGTCAGAATGAGCAGTTCTTC. Its translation: CASSGQGQNEQFF.

This clonotype was recorded at least ten times. The J gene is TRBJ2-7, the V gene TRBV20-1; D gene ambiguous. The CDR3 covers 14 residues. Germline CDR1 is DFQATT and CDR2 is SNEGSKA (reference sequence). Trimming took 3 bases from V and 6 from J, leaving 18 bases between them. This CDR3 reads CSASARGLIAEQYF. Here the CDR3 DNA reads TGCAGTGCTAGTGCACGAGGCCTCATCGCCGAGCAGTACTTC.

The chain is built from TRBV4-3 and TRBJ2-2; 12 nucleotides align to TRBD2. The V and J ends lost 0 bases and 7 bases, in that order; junction bases with no gene match: 12. The germline CDR1 and CDR2 sequences are LGHNA and YSLEER. The CDR3 is made up of 19 amino acids. The CDR3 reads CASSQDPPSGGALVGELFF. Written as DNA, the CDR3 is TGCGCCAGCAGCCAAGATCCCCCTAGCGGGGGGGCCTTGGTCGGGGAGCTGTTTTTT.

This rearrangement joins TRBV5-1 to TRBJ2-1; no firm D call. This CDR3 contains 11 residues. Per the germline V gene, CDR1 is SGHRS and CDR2 is YFSETQ. V was cut by 3 bases and J by 9 bases, with 7 bases left in between. Here the CDR3 DNA reads TGCGCCAGCAGCTCCCTCCTTGAGCAGTTCTTC. As protein: CASSSLLEQFF.

The chain has TRBV20-1 and TRBJ1-5, with TRBD1 as a possible D gene (5 bases). Germline V gene lookup returns CDR1 DFQATT and CDR2 SNEGSKA (reference sequence). Trimming shortened V by 3 bases and J by 4 bases, and 16 bases separated the two germline ends. The CDR3 contains 15 residues. CDR3 coding DNA: TGCAGTGCTAGGTTCCGGGACGGTAGGAATCAGCCCCAGCATTTT. Amino acids: CSARFRDGRNQPQHF.

The J gene is TRBJ1-4, the V gene TRBV5-1; D unclear. The CDR3 extends over 14 amino acids. Germline V gene data show CDR1 as SGHRS and CDR2 as YFSETQ. Deletions cut 0 bases from V and 8 bases from J, with 11 bases between. The CDR3 protein is CASSLADPWEKLFF. In DNA, the CDR3 is TGCGCCAGCAGCTTGGCGGATCCATGGGAAAAACTGTTTTTT.

This clonotype has more than one count but fewer than ten. The V and J genes are TRBV20-1 and TRBJ2-3, with 9 bases aligning to TRBD2. J lost 4 bases, V lost 8 bases, and 7 bases had no gene match. Per the germline V gene, CDR1 is DFQATT and CDR2 is SNEGSKA (reference sequence). The CDR3 runs to 13 residues. The CDR3 sequence: CSCQRGASDTQYF. CDR3 DNA: TGCAGTTGTCAGCGGGGGGCGTCAGATACGCAGTATTTT.

The V and J genes are TRBV5-6 and TRBJ1-2, with D possibly TRBD1 on 5 matching bases. V gave up 0 bases and J gave up 2 bases, with 14 bases separating them. The germline CDR1 and CDR2 sequences are SGHDT and YYEEEE. The length of the CDR3 is 16 residues. The CDR3 nucleotides read TGTGCCAGCAGCTTGGGAGGTGCAGGGTTCAACTATGGCTACACCTTC. Translated: CASSLGGAGFNYGYTF. Variable domain in full (rest from reference TRBV5-6 and TRBJ1-2): DAGVTQSPTHLIKTRGQQVTLRCSPKSGHDTVSWYQQALGQGPQFIFQYYEEEERQRGNFPDRFSGHQFPNYSSELNVNALLLGDSALYLCASSLGGAGFNYGYTFGSGTRLTVV.

This clonotype was seen a few times. The rearrangement uses TRBV9 and TRBJ2-1; 13 bases align to TRBD2. Germline V gene sequence: CDR1 SGDLS, CDR2 YYNGEE. The CDR3 totals 15 residues. Trimming took 6 bases from V and 8 from J; bases not matched to a gene: 8. This CDR3 is CASKWTSGGSDEQFF. CDR3 sequence (DNA): TGTGCCAGCAAATGGACTAGCGGGGGTTCAGATGAGCAGTTCTTC.

The chain joins TRBV6-6 to TRBJ1-1; no clear D. Trimming left V 7 bases short and J 4 bases short, with 16 bases between. This CDR3 region has 14 residues. In germline, CDR1 is MNHNY, CDR2 SVGAGI (reference sequence). The CDR3 reads CASNTVFSGTEAFF. The CDR3 DNA reads as TGTGCCAGCAATACCGTTTTCTCGGGCACTGAAGCTTTCTTT.

Only a few counts were recorded for this clonotype. The CDR3 nucleotides are TGTGCCAGCAGCCAATCAAGCGGGGGGGCCTACAATGAGCAGTTCTTC. Translated: CASSQSSGGAYNEQFF. The genes are TRBV3-1 and TRBJ2-1; 10 nucleotides align to TRBD2. The germline CDR1 and CDR2 sequences are LGHDT and YNNKEL (reference sequence). The trim removed 2 bases at V and 2 bases at J, leaving 3 bases unmatched. CDR3 length: 16 residues.

This chain joins TRBV7-8 and TRBJ2-7; D is possibly TRBD2 (5 bases). The V and J ends lost 8 bases and 2 bases respectively, with 19 bases between them. The CDR3 runs to 15 residues. CDR1 is SGHVS and CDR2 is FQNEAQ in the germline V gene. In nucleotides, the CDR3 is TGTGCCAGCTGCCCGTCGGGATTAGATCCCTACGAGCAGTACTTC. Translating gives CASCPSGLDPYEQYF.

The rearrangement links TRBV9 to TRBJ2-1; 7 bases are a match to TRBD2. From germline, CDR1 is SGDLS and CDR2 YYNGEE. The junction had 9 bases not matched to a gene; V was cut back by 0 bases and J by 9 bases. The CDR3 runs 15 residues. The CDR3 DNA reads TGTGCCAGCAGCGTAGATTGGGGGGGTGAGCGTGAGCAGTTCTTC. This codes for CASSVDWGGEREQFF.

This sequence joins TRBV12-5 and TRBJ2-1, with 7 bases identical to TRBD2. This CDR3 is 14 amino acids long. Germline V gene lookup returns CDR1 LGHNT and CDR2 FRNRAP. The V gene end was trimmed by 8 bases and the J gene end by 2 bases; junction bases not matched to a gene: 6. CDR3 DNA sequence: TGTGCTAGTAGCGGGGATCCAACCTACAATGAGCAGTTCTTC. This codes for CASSGDPTYNEQFF. The full variable domain, with the rest looked up from reference TRBV12-5 and TRBJ2-1, is DARVTQTPRHKVTEMGQEVTMRCQPILGHNTVFWYRQTMMQGLELLAYFRNRAPLDDSGMPKDRFSAEMPDATLATLKIQPSEPRDSAVYFCASSGDPTYNEQFFGPGTRLTVL.

The V gene is TRBV20-1, the J gene TRBJ1-5; the D is unclear. V was shortened by 0 bases and J by 11 bases, with 23 bases between the two germline ends. There are 16 residues in the CDR3. CDR1 and CDR2 (germline): DFQATT, SNEGSKA (reference sequence). The CDR3 loop reads CSARDQGSPRHSTQHF. In DNA form, the CDR3 reads TGCAGTGCTAGAGATCAAGGGTCCCCTCGTCATTCGACCCAGCATTTT.

V usage is TRBV20-1 and J usage is TRBJ2-5; TRBD1 is a possible D gene (6 bases). V gave up 0 bases and J gave up 11 bases, with 28 bases separating them. CDR3 length equals 17 residues. In germline, CDR1 is DFQATT, CDR2 SNEGSKA (reference sequence). As DNA, the CDR3 is TGCAGTGCTAGAGATCCCCAAAGACACGGGACAATCAATGAGCAGTACTTC. Translated: CSARDPQRHGTINEQYF.

This clonotype occurred a few times. The genes are TRBV7-4 and TRBJ2-7; D tentatively reads TRBD1 or TRBD2 (6 bases each). The CDR3 contains 14 residues. Deletions cut 5 bases from V and 4 bases from J, with 15 bases between. Germline CDR1 and CDR2: SGHVT and SQSDAQ. CDR3 sequence: CASSTPGARYEQYF. The CDR3 DNA reads TGTGCCAGCAGCACCCCGGGGGCGAGATACGAGCAGTACTTC.

The chain is built from TRBV20-1 and TRBJ1-5; the match to TRBD1 covers 7 bases. With V trimmed by 4 bases and J by 6 bases, 9 bases remained unmatched. CDR1 is DFQATT and CDR2 is SNEGSKA in the germline V gene (reference sequence). This CDR3 has 14 residues. This CDR3 is CSATDRVLSQPQHF. The CDR3 nucleotides are TGCAGTGCTACCGACAGGGTACTCAGTCAGCCCCAGCATTTT.

This clonotype was seen just once. This chain connects TRBV6-1 to TRBJ1-2; maybe TRBD1 (6 bases). V lost 8 bases, J lost 6 bases, and 16 bases lay in between. Per the germline V gene, CDR1 is MNHNS and CDR2 is SASEGT. CDR3 length equals 13 residues. CDR3 in amino acids: CASPRLTGDGYTF. The CDR3 region has the DNA TGTGCCAGCCCCCGGTTGACAGGAGATGGCTACACCTTC.

This chain links TRBV5-1 with TRBJ2-1, with D possibly being TRBD1 or TRBD2 (5 bases each). Matching the DNA end better, TRBJ2-7 makes the J call doubtful. The germline V gene encodes CDR1 SGHRS and CDR2 YFSETQ. The length of the CDR3 is 15 residues. The CDR3 bases are TGCGCCAGCAGCTTTGGGGACGTGGCCTACAATGAGCAGTACTTC. Amino acids: CASSFGDVAYNEQYF.

Note on this clonotype: The junction does not match germline at one end; this may be a read error. V and J are TRBV18 and TRBJ2-7, with 8 bases lining up with TRBD1. Germline V gives CDR1 KGHSH, CDR2 LQKENI. The length of the CDR3 is 16 residues. CDR3 amino acids: CASSPAVGTGSYKQYF. The CDR3, as DNA: TGTGCCAGCTCACCGGCGGTTGGGACAGGCTCCTACAAGCAGTACTTC.

This chain links TRBV20-1 with TRBJ2-1; 11 bases match TRBD2. Trimming removed 1 base from V and 7 bases from J; junction bases left unmatched: 9. Looked up from germline, CDR1 is DFQATT and CDR2 is SNEGSKA (reference sequence). CDR3 length equals 16 residues. For the CDR3, the DNA is TGCAGTGCTAGAGGCACTAGCGGGGGTCTGGCAAATGAGCAGTTCTTC. Amino acids: CSARGTSGGLANEQFF.

V is TRBV6-2 or TRBV6-3 and J is TRBJ2-1, with 7 nucleotides matching TRBD2. V was clipped by 2 bases and J by 7 bases; unmatched bases: 8. CDR1 and CDR2 from the germline V gene are MNHEY and SVGEGT. This CDR3 contains 15 residues. CDR3 coding DNA: TGTGCCAGCAGTTACGGGGGGGTGGGGAGAAATGAGCAGTTCTTC. It encodes CASSYGGVGRNEQFF.